The 24 T cell receptor beta chains listed next were all sequenced from one sample in a study of T cell repertoires in cytomegalovirus infection. The antigens for these receptors are not known. Each CDR3 protein is one row after TCRdb ran MiXCR on the reads. In the table there are fewer than 350,000 distinct CDR3 sequences, 25% to 35% of which are singletons. Material: cultured PBMCs, obtained from culture after CMV antigen stimulation. These receptors came from a human donor in good health (CMV status not recorded). Some clones in this sample may be carry-over from other donors' samples.

V usage is TRBV12-3 or TRBV12-4 and J usage is TRBJ2-1; D is uncertain. The CDR3 contains 12 residues. Trimming pared 3 bases from V and 5 bases from J, leaving 5 bases between. CDR3 nucleotides: TGTGCCAGCAGTTTGCACAACAATGAGCAGTTCTTC. It yields the protein CASSLHNNEQFF.

This clonotype was observed a few times. The chain links TRBV18 to TRBJ1-4; no clear D. Trimming left V 8 bases short and J 7 bases short, with 17 bases between. The CDR3 runs to 14 residues. Germline values: CDR1 KGHSH, CDR2 LQKENI. CDR3 loop: CASTPRGSGEKLFF. In DNA form, the CDR3 reads TGTGCCAGCACCCCTCGAGGGAGCGGTGAAAAACTGTTTTTT.

J is TRBJ2-1 and V is TRBV3-1; tentatively, D is TRBD1 (6 bases). Germline V lookup: CDR1 LGHDT, CDR2 YNNKEL (reference sequence). Between the trimmed V and J ends, which lost 1 base and 7 bases, there was a span of 8 bases. This CDR3 region has 13 residues. The DNA of the CDR3 is TGTGCCAGCAGCCAAGGGACAGTGAATGAGCAGTTCTTC. Its translation: CASSQGTVNEQFF.

This chain uses TRBV19 with TRBJ2-1, with 8 bases matching TRBD2. The CDR3 extends over 16 amino acids. In germline, CDR1 is LNHDA, CDR2 SQIVND (reference sequence). With 3 bases clipped from V and 5 bases from J, the junction kept 9 bases outside the gene matches. Here the CDR3 reads CASSMTSADGNNEQFF. For the CDR3, the DNA is TGTGCCAGTAGTATGACTAGCGCTGACGGGAACAATGAGCAGTTCTTC. The full variable domain, completed using reference TRBV19 and TRBJ2-1, is DGGITQSPKYLFRKEGQNVTLSCEQNLNHDAMYWYRQDPGQGLRLIYYSQIVNDFQKGDIAEGYSVSREKKESFPLTVTSAQKNPTAFYLCASSMTSADGNNEQFFGPGTRLTVL.

The chain uses TRBV5-1 and TRBJ2-6; the D gene is possibly TRBD1 (6 bases). The germline gives CDR1 SGHRS, CDR2 YFSETQ. The ends were cut back, 4 bases at V and 0 bases at J, with 11 bases in the middle. The CDR3 length is 16 residues. DNA of the CDR3: TGCGCCAGCAGCCCGGGACATTCCTCTGGGGCCAACGTCCTGACTTTC. Its protein product is CASSPGHSSGANVLTF. The full variable domain, with the rest looked up from reference TRBV5-1 and TRBJ2-6, is KAGVTQTPRYLIKTRGQQVTLSCSPISGHRSVSWYQQTPGQGLQFLFEYFSETQRNKGNFPGRFSGRQFSNSRSEMNVSTLELGDSALYLCASSPGHSSGANVLTFGAGSRLTVL.

The CDR3 DNA reads as TGTGCCAGCAGTCCCCAGACAGGGGGCAGAGAGACCCAGTACTTC. Translating gives CASSPQTGGRETQYF. The chain recombines TRBV6-6 with TRBJ2-5; 10 positions match TRBD1. The CDR3 runs 15 residues. The V segment lost 5 bases and the J segment 4 bases; nucleotides outside the gene matches: 7. Germline CDR1 reads MNHNY; CDR2 reads SVGAGI (reference sequence).

The chain couples TRBV7-2 to TRBJ1-5, with D perhaps TRBD1 (6 bases). Trimming took off 5 bases at V and 3 bases at J, with 17 bases between the two ends. The CDR3 has 16 amino acids. The germline V gene has CDR1 SGHTA and CDR2 FQGNSA. The chain's CDR3 is CASSPGGRPNNQPQHF. CDR3 nucleotide sequence: TGTGCCAGCAGCCCCGGGGGGCGTCCCAACAATCAGCCCCAGCATTTT.

This clonotype was picked up one time. The chain combines TRBV6-1 with TRBJ2-3; 13 bases align to TRBD2. Germline CDR1 MNHNS, CDR2 SASEGT. The CDR3 contains 16 residues. The V and J ends lost 5 bases and 4 bases, in that order; junction bases with no gene match: 6. The CDR3 region has the DNA TGTGCCAGCAGTCTACTAGCGGGGGGGTTATCAGATACGCAGTATTTT. This codes for CASSLLAGGLSDTQYF.

The gene calls are TRBV4-2 and TRBJ2-3; TRBD2 matches at 10 bases. From germline, CDR1 is LGHNA and CDR2 YNFKEQ. The CDR3 is made up of 17 amino acids. V trimming: 4 bases; J trimming: 1 base; junction bases outside the gene matches: 8. The CDR3 loop is CASSRTLAGQRTDTQYF. The CDR3 DNA sequence: TGTGCCAGCAGCCGTACACTAGCGGGGCAACGCACAGATACGCAGTATTTT.

Only a few counts were recorded for this clonotype. DNA for the CDR3: TGCAGTGCTCCGAGGACAGGCCGGACTAATGAAAAACTGTTTTTT. Protein sequence: CSAPRTGRTNEKLFF. This rearrangement joins TRBV20-1 to TRBJ1-4; 7 nucleotides agree with TRBD1. The CDR3 totals 15 residues. Germline V CDR1 and CDR2: DFQATT, SNEGSKA (reference sequence). The V segment lost 5 bases and the J segment 2 bases; nucleotides outside the gene matches: 8.

The V gene is TRBV20-1, the J gene TRBJ2-3; 10 nucleotides match TRBD2. The CDR3 contains 14 residues. Trimming cost V 5 bases and J 4 bases; bases outside gene matches: 6. Germline assignment: CDR1 DFQATT and CDR2 SNEGSKA (reference sequence). The CDR3 nucleotides read TGCAGTGCTGGTAGCGGGGGGTTGTCAGATACGCAGTATTTT. It encodes CSAGSGGLSDTQYF.

This clonotype was observed a few times. This sequence joins TRBV25-1 and TRBJ1-5, with 9 bases aligning to TRBD1. Germline loops: CDR1 MGHDK, CDR2 SYGVNS. The ends lost 4 bases at V and 5 bases at J; junction bases unmatched: 3. This CDR3 comprises 14 residues. The CDR3 protein is CASSGTGVDQPQHF. The CDR3, as DNA: TGTGCCAGCAGTGGGACAGGGGTTGATCAGCCCCAGCATTTT.

This clonotype was counted a few times. This chain uses TRBV10-3 with TRBJ1-2; 8 bases line up with TRBD1. Per the germline V gene, CDR1 is ENHRY and CDR2 is SYGVKD. The CDR3 sequence is 13 residues long. V gave up 6 bases and J gave up 6 bases; unmatched junction bases: 6. The CDR3 bases are TGTGCCATCAGAAAGGACAGGGAGGATGGCTACACCTTC. Its translation: CAIRKDREDGYTF.

This sequence joins TRBV19 and TRBJ2-7; weak D call: TRBD2 (6 bases). Germline-derived CDR1 and CDR2 are LNHDA and SQIVND (reference sequence). The V end lost 3 bases, the J end lost 0 bases, and 15 bases lay between the germline ends. The CDR3 sequence is 16 residues long. In DNA form, the CDR3 reads TGTGCCAGTAGTATTGGAGCGGGCTCGGTCTCCTACGAGCAGTACTTC. This sequence encodes CASSIGAGSVSYEQYF. The whole variable domain, filled in from reference TRBV19 and TRBJ2-7, reads DGGITQSPKYLFRKEGQNVTLSCEQNLNHDAMYWYRQDPGQGLRLIYYSQIVNDFQKGDIAEGYSVSREKKESFPLTVTSAQKNPTAFYLCASSIGAGSVSYEQYFGPGTRLTVT.

The chain couples TRBV4-1 to TRBJ2-7; the D gene could be TRBD1 or TRBD2 (5 bases each). Germline CDR1 reads MGHRA; CDR2 reads YSYEKL. Trimming stripped 3 bases from V and 6 bases from J, with 21 bases between. There are 16 residues in the CDR3. The CDR3 nucleotides are TGCGCCAGCAGCCAGCACCGGGACCGACCGTTTGTCGAGCAGTACTTC. It encodes CASSQHRDRPFVEQYF.

This clonotype was seen repeatedly, ten times or more. V is TRBV5-1 and J is TRBJ1-1; maybe TRBD1 (6 bases). The germline V gene has CDR1 SGHRS and CDR2 YFSETQ. There are 20 residues in the CDR3. V shed 4 bases and J shed 6 bases, with 34 bases lying between them. The CDR3 DNA sequence: TGCGCCAGCAGCCTTGGGTGGGGGGCCGCAGCCCCGACCCAAAGCGCTGAAGCTTTCTTT. It translates to CASSLGWGAAAPTQSAEAFF.

The chain couples TRBV3-1 to TRBJ2-2; D possibly corresponds to TRBD2 (6 bases). CDR3 length equals 13 residues. Deletions cut 4 bases from V and 5 bases from J, with 8 bases between. Germline CDR1 LGHDT, CDR2 YNNKEL (reference sequence). Here the CDR3 DNA reads TGTGCCAGCAGCCGCGGAGGGACCGGGGAGCTGTTTTTT. Amino acids: CASSRGGTGELFF.

The rearrangement joins TRBV20-1 to TRBJ1-1, with 11 nucleotides matching TRBD1. Germline CDR1 and CDR2: DFQATT and SNEGSKA (reference sequence). The CDR3 runs 15 residues. V shed 1 base and J 3 bases; nucleotides not matched to a gene: 4. The CDR3 protein is CSARGTGGLDTEAFF. CDR3 DNA: TGCAGTGCTAGAGGGACAGGGGGCCTTGACACTGAAGCTTTCTTT.

There are a few counts of this clonotype. The chain is built from TRBV7-8 and TRBJ1-4, with D hard to call. The CDR3 has 14 residues. V gave up 4 bases and J gave up 4 bases, with 10 bases separating them. Germline CDR1 is SGHVS and CDR2 is FQNEAQ. This chain's CDR3 is CASSSGMSNEKLFF. CDR3 nucleotides: TGTGCCAGCAGCTCGGGAATGAGTAATGAAAAACTGTTTTTT.

The V gene is TRBV7-3, the J gene TRBJ2-7, with D maybe TRBD2 (5 bases). This CDR3 region has 13 residues. The germline V gene has CDR1 SGHTA and CDR2 FQGTGA. V lost 5 bases and J lost 6, with 14 bases in between. The chain's CDR3 is CASSPGLGSEQYF. The CDR3 DNA reads TGTGCCAGCAGCCCCGGACTGGGCTCCGAGCAGTACTTC.

The count of this clonotype is one. The J gene is TRBJ1-3, the V gene TRBV2, with D tentatively TRBD1 (6 bases). Germline assignment: CDR1 SNHLY and CDR2 FYNNEI. The CDR3 is 16 amino acids. V lost 7 bases, J lost 0 bases, and 16 bases lay in between. As DNA, the CDR3 is TGTGCCAGCAACCTAGGGACATCTGTCTCTGGAAACACCATATATTTT. It yields the protein CASNLGTSVSGNTIYF.

The CDR3, as DNA: TGTGCCAGCAGTCCCTCCCGGAGAGAGACCCAGTACTTC. Its translation is CASSPSRRETQYF. The chain couples TRBV27 to TRBJ2-5; D gene unclear. The CDR3 runs to 13 residues. Germline V gene sequence: CDR1 MNHEY, CDR2 SMNVEV (reference sequence). Trimming left V 5 bases short and J 4 bases short, with 11 bases between.

Many counts were recorded for this clonotype. The rearrangement uses TRBV9 and TRBJ2-1, with TRBD2 matching over 12 bases. Germline assignment: CDR1 SGDLS and CDR2 YYNGEE. The V gene end was trimmed by 2 bases and the J gene end by 5 bases; junction bases not matched to a gene: 2. The CDR3 loop spans 15 amino acids. This CDR3 reads CASSVRLAGDNEQFF. CDR3 in DNA: TGTGCCAGCAGCGTCCGACTAGCGGGAGACAATGAGCAGTTCTTC.

The rearrangement joins TRBV19 to TRBJ1-6; D unclear. In germline, CDR1 is LNHDA, CDR2 SQIVND (reference sequence). V lost 0 bases, J lost 0 bases, and 12 bases lay in between. This CDR3 is built from 18 residues. CDR3 nucleotide sequence: TGTGCCAGTAGTATAGATCGGAACAAGAGCTCCTATAATTCACCCCTCCACTTT. This encodes CASSIDRNKSSYNSPLHF.